This TCR beta chain derives from a study of T cell responses to AZD1222 COVID-19 vaccine. Study-wide results and caveats: Most donors were white British, females outnumbered males, and clonal diversity was possibly underestimated. Spike-wide coverage was observed for vaccine-associated CD4 TCRs, with dominant responses at 160-218 and 743-854.

The ends were cut back, 0 bases at V and 0 bases at J, with 7 bases in the middle. The length of the CDR3 is 15 residues. Germline V gene lookup returns CDR1 SGDLS and CDR2 YYNGEE. TCRdb's table, derived via immunoSEQ multiplex PCR, lists solely in-frame clones and lacks some. The profile covers about 200,000 clones, with around 93% appearing a single time and 0.95% to 1.1% taken by the ten largest. Turning to this clone: Its target is not known. This same CDR3 is encoded by further DNA sequences in the sample.

The chain links TRBV9 to TRBJ1-3; D may be TRBD1 (5 bases). The receptor's source is an adult who received the AZD1222 COVID-19 vaccine. The sequencing used peripheral blood, collected 28 days after the second AZD1222 dose. CDR3 region: CASSVAQGSGNTIYF. The CDR3 bases are TGTGCCAGCAGCGTAGCGCAGGGCTCTGGAAACACCATATATTTT.